A single sample gave rise to the 3 T cell receptor beta chains below, sequenced in a study of shared clonotypes between healthy human individuals. Profiling relied on immunoSEQ multiplex PCR, and the TCRdb table lists in-frame clones only, not all of them. The data contain some 2,500,000 clones, approximately 90% of them seen just once; the ten biggest clones take up approximately 0.41%. The specimen was naive CD4+ T cells from PBMCs. Subset in this sample: CD45RA+ positively selected. Source of these receptors: a man aged 18 to 29 in good health. Some clones in this sample may be carry-over from other donors' samples.

V and J are TRBV29-1 and TRBJ2-2; TRBD2 might be the D (5 bases). Germline CDR1 reads SQVTM; CDR2 reads ANQGSEA. This CDR3 region has 13 residues. Trimming took off 3 bases at V and 4 bases at J, with 9 bases between the two ends. The CDR3 loop is CSVDPAGTGELFF. The CDR3 region has the DNA TGCAGCGTTGACCCCGCGGGCACCGGGGAGCTGTTTTTT.

This clone came up once. The rearrangement links TRBV7-2 to TRBJ2-5, with TRBD2 identical over 7 bases. The CDR3 covers 16 residues. J was trimmed by 4 bases and V by 2 bases; bases with no gene match: 10. Germline CDR1 reads SGHTA; CDR2 reads FQGNSA. The CDR3 is CASSLIAGQGGETQYF. The CDR3 DNA reads as TGTGCCAGCAGCTTAATAGCGGGTCAGGGAGGAGAGACCCAGTACTTC. Supplemented by reference TRBV7-2 and TRBJ2-5, the full variable domain reads GAGVSQSPSNKVTEKGKDVELRCDPISGHTALYWYRQSLGQGLEFLIYFQGNSAPDKSGLPSDRFSAERTGGSVSTLTIQRTQQEDSAVYLCASSLIAGQGGETQYFGPGTRLLVL.

The chain uses TRBV5-1 and TRBJ2-3; D remains unclear. The germline V gene has CDR1 SGHRS and CDR2 YFSETQ. The CDR3 is 15 amino acids. V was shortened by 0 bases and J by 2 bases, with 10 bases between the two germline ends. The CDR3 sequence is CASSLDSTTTDTQYF. In DNA, the CDR3 is TGCGCCAGCAGCTTGGACAGTACTACCACAGATACGCAGTATTTT.